The sample holds one count of the clone carrying this T cell receptor (beta chain). These data originate in a study of shared clonotypes between healthy human individuals. The method was immunoSEQ multiplex PCR; TCRdb's version includes in-frame clones alone and lacks a portion of them. In the table there are about 2.5 million clones, 80% to 95% of which are singletons. CDR1 and CDR2 (germline): SNHLY, FYNNEI. After removal of 5 bases from V and 0 bases from J, the junction contained 14 bases not matched to a gene. CDR3 length equals 20 residues. The material sequenced was naive CD4+ T cells from PBMCs. As to subset: CD45RA+ positively selected. The receptor comes from a man younger than 35 in good health. Some clones in this sample may be carry-over from other donors' samples. The J gene is TRBJ2-1, the V gene TRBV2, with 12 bases identical to TRBD2. The CDR3 sequence is CASSPIIGLAGSRSYNEQFF. The CDR3 DNA is TGTGCCAGCAGTCCCATCATTGGACTAGCGGGATCCCGCTCCTACAATGAGCAGTTCTTC.